This entry lists 5 T cell receptor beta chains sequenced from one sample in a study of cytomegalovirus exposure and HLA in healthy donors. The PCR ran on 60 Vbeta and 13 Jbeta primers. TCRdb's copy holds only in-frame clones and misses some; the assay was immunoSEQ multiplex PCR. The sample has roughly 180,000 clones, 80% to 90% seen once; the top ten hold around a tenth. Sequences were obtained from PBMCs. Every receptor here comes from a man younger than 30 in good health and CMV-seropositive.

The genes are TRBV2 and TRBJ2-3, with a tentative D call TRBD2 (7 bases). The CDR3 is 15 amino acids. The germline V and J ends were trimmed by 6 bases and 1 base, with 14 bases remaining between them. Germline V lookup: CDR1 SNHLY, CDR2 FYNNEI. The CDR3 region is CASRSGGLRTDTQYF. CDR3 bases: TGTGCCAGCAGGTCGGGGGGCCTTCGCACAGATACGCAGTATTTT.

The J gene is TRBJ1-2, the V gene TRBV18; 7 bases are a match to TRBD1. The ends lost 3 bases at V and 2 bases at J; junction bases unmatched: 3. The CDR3 covers 14 residues. Per germline, CDR1 KGHSH and CDR2 LQKENI. This CDR3 reads CASSPDRANYGYTF. DNA for the CDR3: TGTGCCAGCTCACCTGACAGGGCCAACTATGGCTACACCTTC.

This chain joins TRBV7-3 and TRBJ2-2; TRBD2 matches 10 bases. V lost 0 bases and J lost 5; bases outside the gene matches: 9. CDR3 length: 18 amino acids. Germline V gene data show CDR1 as SGHTA and CDR2 as FQGTGA. The CDR3 is CASSLTLGSGGDTGELFF. CDR3 nucleotides: TGTGCCAGCAGCTTAACGTTGGGAAGCGGGGGGGATACCGGGGAGCTGTTTTTT.

The chain uses TRBV5-1 and TRBJ1-4, with D possibly matching TRBD1 (5 bases). V was cut by 6 bases and J by 1 base, with 16 bases left in between. The CDR3 is 16 amino acids. CDR1 and CDR2 from the germline V gene are SGHRS and YFSETQ. The CDR3 loop reads CASTRDFQGTNEKLFF. The CDR3 DNA reads TGCGCCAGCACCCGTGATTTTCAGGGAACTAATGAAAAACTGTTTTTT.

This clone has only one observation. This rearrangement joins TRBV7-2 to TRBJ1-4, with TRBD1 as a possible D gene (5 bases). V lost 0 bases and J 3 bases, leaving 14 bases between the germline ends. Germline CDR1 and CDR2: SGHTA and FQGNSA. This CDR3 is built from 17 residues. In nucleotides, the CDR3 is TGTGCCAGCAGCTTAGCGCTTATCGGGGGATCTAATGAAAAACTGTTTTTT. It specifies CASSLALIGGSNEKLFF.